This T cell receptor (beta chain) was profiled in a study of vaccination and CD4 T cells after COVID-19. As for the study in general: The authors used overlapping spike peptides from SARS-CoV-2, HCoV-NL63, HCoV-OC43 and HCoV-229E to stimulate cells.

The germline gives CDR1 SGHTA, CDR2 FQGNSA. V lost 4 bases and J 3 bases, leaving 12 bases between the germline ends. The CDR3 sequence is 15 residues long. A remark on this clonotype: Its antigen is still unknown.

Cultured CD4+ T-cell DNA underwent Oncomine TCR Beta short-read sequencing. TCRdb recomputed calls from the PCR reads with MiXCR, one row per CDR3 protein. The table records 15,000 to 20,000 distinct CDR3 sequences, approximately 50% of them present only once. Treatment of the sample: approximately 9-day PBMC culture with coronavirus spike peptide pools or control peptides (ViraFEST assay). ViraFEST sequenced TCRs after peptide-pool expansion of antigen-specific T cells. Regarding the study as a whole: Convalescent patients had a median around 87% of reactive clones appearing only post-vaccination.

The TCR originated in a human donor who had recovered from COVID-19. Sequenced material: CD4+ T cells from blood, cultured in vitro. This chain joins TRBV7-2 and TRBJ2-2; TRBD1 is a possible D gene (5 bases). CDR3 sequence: CASSYQQGDTGELFF. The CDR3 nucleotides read TGTGCCAGCAGCTATCAGCAGGGCGACACCGGGGAGCTGTTTTTT.